Below, 27 T cell receptor beta chains from the same sample are listed, as sequenced in a study of cytotoxic CD8 clonotypes in ibrutinib-treated CLL. Sequencing used immunoSEQ multiplex PCR; TCRdb keeps in-frame clones, though not all of them. Among approximately 46,000 clones listed, roughly three quarters were seen once. The specimen was PBMCs, collected after 12 months of ibrutinib treatment. The receptor set was obtained from a human donor with chronic lymphocytic leukemia.

The chain is built from TRBV2 and TRBJ2-1; no clear D gene. The CDR3 has 10 residues. The V end was cut by 8 bases, the J end by 8 bases, with 7 bases between. Germline-derived CDR1 and CDR2 are SNHLY and FYNNEI. This CDR3 reads CASGWYEQFF. In DNA form, the CDR3 reads TGTGCCAGCGGGTGGTATGAGCAGTTCTTC.

The chain uses TRBV19 and TRBJ2-7; 9 bases line up with TRBD1. CDR3 size: 14 residues. Germline V gene lookup returns CDR1 LNHDA and CDR2 SQIVND (reference sequence). After removal of 6 bases from V and 2 bases from J, the junction contained 5 bases not matched to a gene. The CDR3 bases are TGTGCCAGTAGCAGGGACAGGGAGGCCTACGAGCAGTACTTC. Its translation: CASSRDREAYEQYF.

A single count supports this clone. The J gene is TRBJ2-7, the V gene TRBV29-1, with 15 positions matching TRBD2. The CDR3 is 23 residues long. V gave up 6 bases and J gave up 3 bases; unmatched junction bases: 30. Germline V CDR1 and CDR2: SQVTM, ANQGSEA. CDR3 loop: CSVWPGQGARTGLAGGPLYEQYF. CDR3 DNA: TGCAGCGTCTGGCCGGGACAGGGGGCGAGGACAGGACTAGCGGGAGGGCCTCTCTACGAGCAGTACTTC.

The V call is TRBV27, the J call TRBJ2-1; TRBD2 matches at 8 bases. Germline V CDR1 and CDR2: MNHEY, SMNVEV (reference sequence). Unmatched junction bases numbered 4, after V lost 2 bases and J lost 1 base. The CDR3 covers 16 residues. The CDR3 nucleotides read TGTGCCAGCAGTTTACAGCGGGAGTATTCCTACAATGAGCAGTTCTTC. Translating gives CASSLQREYSYNEQFF.

This clone turned up a few times. The gene calls are TRBV6-1 and TRBJ1-1, with 7 bases that match TRBD1. V was pared by 5 bases and J by 4 bases, with 4 bases of the junction left unmatched. The CDR3 contains 13 residues. Germline V CDR1 and CDR2: MNHNS, SASEGT. The CDR3 DNA reads as TGTGCCAGCAGTTCAGGGGGGAGCACTGAAGCTTTCTTT. Residues: CASSSGGSTEAFF.

This clone was counted between two and nine times. The rearrangement joins TRBV7-9 to TRBJ1-2, with 8 bases fitting TRBD1. V trimming: 4 bases; J trimming: 3 bases; junction bases outside the gene matches: 4. CDR3 size: 14 residues. Per the germline V gene, CDR1 is SEHNR and CDR2 is FQNEAQ (reference sequence). The CDR3 DNA is TGTGCCAGCAGCTCCGGACAGGGTGACTATGGCTACACCTTC. This encodes CASSSGQGDYGYTF.

This chain uses TRBV28 with TRBJ2-1; 10 bases fit TRBD1. This CDR3 contains 15 residues. V trimming: 4 bases; J trimming: 8 bases; junction bases outside the gene matches: 8. Germline-derived CDR1 and CDR2 are MDHEN and SYDVKM. The CDR3 nucleotides read TGTGCCAGCAGTTCCGGGGGACAGGGGTACGATGAGCAGTTCTTC. Residues: CASSSGGQGYDEQFF.

The chain has TRBV4-2 and TRBJ1-1; a possible D gene is TRBD1 (5 bases). The CDR3 has 14 residues. Germline loops: CDR1 LGHNA, CDR2 YNFKEQ. V lost 1 base to trimming and J lost 0 bases, with 6 bases between them. The CDR3 is CASSQGGMNTEAFF. Written as DNA, the CDR3 is TGTGCCAGCAGCCAAGGGGGGATGAACACTGAAGCTTTCTTT.

The V call is TRBV5-4, the J call TRBJ2-1; 14 positions agree with TRBD2. The CDR3 covers 17 residues. Germline trimming cut 4 bases from V and 5 bases from J; bases unmatched to any gene: 8. The germline V gene has CDR1 SGHNT and CDR2 YYREEE (reference sequence). CDR3 in DNA: TGTGCCAGCAGCCATGGGGTGACTAGCGGGAGGGACAATGAGCAGTTCTTC. Its translation: CASSHGVTSGRDNEQFF.

V and J are TRBV5-3 and TRBJ2-1, with 12 bases matching TRBD2. Being an ORF, TRBV5-3 has a function that is uncertain. CDR3 length: 20 residues. After removal of 1 base from V and 6 bases from J, the junction contained 17 bases not matched to a gene. The CDR3 bases are TGTGCCAGAAGCTTGTCGGTTTCTAGCGGGAGGGCCGCTGAGTTCAATGAGCAGTTCTTC. This sequence encodes CARSLSVSSGRAAEFNEQFF.

The chain couples TRBV5-8 to TRBJ2-5; no firm D call. This CDR3 has 11 amino acids. The germline V and J ends were trimmed by 2 bases and 4 bases, with 3 bases remaining between them. CDR1 and CDR2 from the germline V gene are SGHTS and YDEGEE. The CDR3 loop is CASSFGETQYF. As DNA, the CDR3 is TGTGCCAGCAGCTTTGGAGAGACCCAGTACTTC. Looking up the rest from reference TRBV5-8 and TRBJ2-5 gives the full variable domain: EAGVTQSPTHLIKTRGQQATLRCSPISGHTSVYWYQQALGLGLQFLLWYDEGEERNRGNFPPRFSGRQFPNYSSELNVNALELEDSALYLCASSFGETQYFGPGTRLLVL.

V usage is TRBV7-8 and J usage is TRBJ2-5; 11 nucleotides match TRBD1. The CDR3 spans 15 residues. Losses at the gene ends were 5 bases for V and 5 bases for J; bases not matched to a gene: 7. Per germline, CDR1 SGHVS and CDR2 FQNEAQ. The chain's CDR3 is CASSRTGDRGETQYF. Written as DNA, the CDR3 is TGTGCCAGCAGCCGAACCGGGGACAGGGGGGAGACCCAGTACTTC.

This clone was counted a few times. This sequence joins TRBV19 and TRBJ2-7; 11 bases map to TRBD2. Germline trimming cut 4 bases from V and 6 bases from J; bases unmatched to any gene: 11. This CDR3 has 16 amino acids. Germline lookup yields CDR1 LNHDA and CDR2 SQIVND (reference sequence). CDR3 in DNA: TGTGCCAGTAGTAGCCTCTCACTAGCGGGAGAGGGCGAGCAGTACTTC. This gives the protein CASSSLSLAGEGEQYF.

The gene calls are TRBV2 and TRBJ2-6; TRBD1 matches at 10 bases. This CDR3 comprises 15 residues. J lost 4 bases, V lost 8 bases, and 5 bases had no gene match. Germline V gene sequence: CDR1 SNHLY, CDR2 FYNNEI. CDR3 DNA: TGTGCCAGCTTGGGACAGGGGTCAGGGGCCAACGTCCTGACTTTC. Protein product: CASLGQGSGANVLTF.

This chain uses TRBV9 with TRBJ2-1; D not resolved. With 6 bases removed from V and 8 bases from J, the gap between germline ends came to 12 bases. Germline V gene sequence: CDR1 SGDLS, CDR2 YYNGEE. The CDR3 totals 12 residues. This chain's CDR3 is CASNQGSDEQFF. The CDR3 bases are TGTGCCAGCAACCAAGGAAGCGATGAGCAGTTCTTC.

This clone is a singleton in its sample. The chain carries TRBV6-5 and TRBJ2-7; D remains unclear. With 6 bases removed from V and 2 bases from J, the gap between germline ends came to 14 bases. Germline CDR1 and CDR2: MNHEY and SVGAGI. This CDR3 has 14 residues. The chain's CDR3 is CASSSSRPTYEQYF. As DNA, the CDR3 is TGTGCCAGCAGCTCCTCCCGACCCACCTACGAGCAGTACTTC.

This chain joins TRBV7-6 and TRBJ2-1; TRBD1 agrees at 11 bases. This CDR3 comprises 16 residues. With V trimmed by 5 bases and J by 6 bases, 9 bases remained unmatched. The germline CDR1 and CDR2 sequences are SGHVS and FNYEAQ. CDR3 coding DNA: TGTGCCAGCAGCCAGCGGACAGGGGGCGAATTCAATGAGCAGTTCTTC. The encoded protein is CASSQRTGGEFNEQFF.

The chain is built from TRBV12-5 and TRBJ2-5; D unresolved. The CDR3 contains 13 residues. Germline CDR1 LGHNT, CDR2 FRNRAP. The germline V and J ends were trimmed by 1 base and 5 bases, with 8 bases remaining between them. The CDR3: CASGLGAGETQYF. The CDR3 nucleotides read TGTGCTAGTGGTTTGGGGGCCGGGGAGACCCAGTACTTC.

J is TRBJ2-1 and V is TRBV30, with D uncertain. Trimming pared 2 bases from V and 7 bases from J, leaving 9 bases between. The CDR3 is 12 residues long. CDR1 and CDR2 from the germline V gene are GTSNPN and SVGIG (reference sequence). CDR3 residues: CAWSRTGNEQFF. For the CDR3, the DNA is TGTGCCTGGAGTCGGACCGGGAATGAGCAGTTCTTC.

The rearrangement uses TRBV6-5 and TRBJ1-2; the D gene is possibly TRBD1 (5 bases). V was pared by 5 bases and J by 7 bases, with 14 bases between. CDR1 and CDR2 from the germline V gene are MNHEY and SVGAGI. The CDR3 spans 13 residues. CDR3 bases: TGTGCCAGCAGTCCCGGTGGGGGTGGTGGCTACACCTTC. Protein: CASSPGGGGGYTF.

The count of this clone is one. The chain carries TRBV5-1 and TRBJ2-5; 8 nucleotides align to TRBD1. The V segment lost 4 bases and the J segment 3 bases; nucleotides outside the gene matches: 11. The CDR3 consists of 16 residues. Germline-derived CDR1 and CDR2 are SGHRS and YFSETQ. CDR3 residues: CASSPQGAGGEETQYF. DNA of the CDR3: TGCGCCAGCAGCCCGCAAGGGGCAGGGGGCGAAGAGACCCAGTACTTC.

The gene calls are TRBV30 and TRBJ1-1; no firm D call. Trimming shortened V by 4 bases and J by 3 bases, and 15 bases separated the two germline ends. The CDR3 runs to 14 residues. Looked up from germline, CDR1 is GTSNPN and CDR2 is SVGIG (reference sequence). CDR3 bases: TGTGCCTGGATGTCACTCCCATGGGACACTGAAGCTTTCTTT. Protein: CAWMSLPWDTEAFF. Combining the CDR3 with reference TRBV30 and TRBJ1-1 gives the whole variable domain SQTIHQWPATLVQPVGSPLSLECTVEGTSNPNLYWYRQAAGRGLQLLFYSVGIGQISSEVPQNLSASRPQDRQFILSSKKLLLSDSGFYLCAWMSLPWDTEAFFGQGTRLTVV.

The chain's CDR3 is CASSEGADNIQYF. Here the CDR3 DNA reads TGTGCCAGCTCAGAGGGGGCGGACAACATTCAGTACTTC. This chain uses TRBV18 with TRBJ2-4, with 7 bases aligning to TRBD1. From germline, CDR1 is KGHSH and CDR2 LQKENI. CDR3 length: 13 amino acids. J gave up 7 bases and V 5 bases, and 5 bases lay outside the gene matches.

This chain uses TRBV30 with TRBJ2-5; 14 bases align to TRBD2. J lost 3 bases, V lost 2 bases, and 5 bases had no gene match. Germline-derived CDR1 and CDR2 are GTSNPN and SVGIG (reference sequence). CDR3 size: 16 residues. CDR3 protein: CAWSFGLAGGEETQYF. Written as DNA, the CDR3 is TGTGCCTGGAGTTTTGGACTAGCGGGAGGAGAAGAGACCCAGTACTTC.

This rearrangement joins TRBV6-4 to TRBJ2-1, with D tentatively TRBD1 or TRBD2 (5 bases each). The V and J ends lost 4 bases and 3 bases respectively, with 13 bases between them. This CDR3 is built from 15 residues. Germline loops: CDR1 MRHNA, CDR2 SNTAGT. The CDR3 DNA reads TGTGCCAGCAGTGTGACAGCGGAGGACTACAATGAGCAGTTCTTC. Its translation is CASSVTAEDYNEQFF.

CDR3 in amino acids: CASYRKNSYNEQFF. The CDR3 DNA is TGTGCCAGCTACAGAAAGAACTCCTACAATGAGCAGTTCTTC. The rearrangement uses TRBV28 and TRBJ2-1; D not certain. CDR1 and CDR2 (germline): MDHEN, SYDVKM. V lost 8 bases, J lost 0 bases, and 11 bases lay in between. The CDR3 is 14 amino acids.

The V and J genes are TRBV12-5 and TRBJ1-2, with a weak D call TRBD1 (5 bases). Trimming shortened V by 3 bases and J by 5 bases, and 13 bases separated the two germline ends. Per the germline V gene, CDR1 is LGHNT and CDR2 is FRNRAP. The CDR3 is made up of 14 amino acids. The CDR3 DNA follows: TGTGCTAGTGGTTTTTCAGGGCTGAATTATGGCTACACCTTC. Protein sequence: CASGFSGLNYGYTF.